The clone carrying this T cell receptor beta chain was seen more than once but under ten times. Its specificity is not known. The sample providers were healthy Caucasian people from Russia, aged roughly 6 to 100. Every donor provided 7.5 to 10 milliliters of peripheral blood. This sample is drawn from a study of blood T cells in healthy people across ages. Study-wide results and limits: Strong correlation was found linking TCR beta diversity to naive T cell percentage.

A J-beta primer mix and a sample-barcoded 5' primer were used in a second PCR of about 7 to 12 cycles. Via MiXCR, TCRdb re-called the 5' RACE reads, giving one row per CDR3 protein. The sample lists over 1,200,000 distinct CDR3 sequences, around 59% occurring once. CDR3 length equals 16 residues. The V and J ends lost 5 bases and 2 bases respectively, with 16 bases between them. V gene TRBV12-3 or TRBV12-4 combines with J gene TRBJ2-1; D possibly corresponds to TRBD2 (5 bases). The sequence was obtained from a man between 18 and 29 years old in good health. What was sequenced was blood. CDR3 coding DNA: TGTGCCAGCAGTCCCCGGGCTAGCCAAACCTACAATGAGCAGTTCTTC. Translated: CASSPRASQTYNEQFF.